A single sample gave rise to the 5 T cell receptor beta chains below, sequenced in a study of patients and donors after allogeneic stem cell transplantation. TCRdb reprocessed the RT-PCR reads via MiXCR and lists one record per CDR3 protein. Among about 160,000 distinct CDR3 sequences listed, 37% were seen once. Sequencing was done on a sample of blood, either unsorted or a sorted T cell fraction (not recorded which). The receptor set was obtained from a human donor who was either an allogeneic HSCT recipient or a stem cell or donor lymphocyte infusion donor (not recorded which). It is not recorded whose cells these are; they may come from a transplant donor.

This clonotype was picked up one time. The rearrangement joins TRBV27 to TRBJ2-2; D is ambiguous. Germline V gene data show CDR1 as MNHEY and CDR2 as SMNVEV (reference sequence). This CDR3 comprises 11 residues. The ends were cut back, 1 base at V and 7 bases at J, with 1 base in the middle. The CDR3 spells CASSLFGELFF. The CDR3 nucleotides are TGTGCCAGCAGTTTATTCGGGGAGCTGTTTTTT.

The V and J genes are TRBV29-1 and TRBJ2-5; 7 bases align to TRBD2. Trimming cost V 3 bases and J 5 bases; bases outside gene matches: 9. This CDR3 is built from 14 residues. Germline V CDR1 and CDR2: SQVTM, ANQGSEA. CDR3 DNA: TGCAGCGTTGATACTAGCGTGGATTCGGAGACCCAGTACTTC. Translated: CSVDTSVDSETQYF.

This clonotype was found a few times. This chain joins TRBV6-6 and TRBJ1-2; 7 nucleotides agree with TRBD1. This CDR3 region has 14 residues. Germline CDR1 and CDR2: MNHNY and SVGAGI (reference sequence). V was clipped by 5 bases and J by 2 bases; unmatched bases: 5. CDR3 loop: CASSEPGQNYGYTF. CDR3 bases: TGTGCCAGCAGTGAACCGGGACAGAACTATGGCTACACCTTC.

The chain employs TRBV27 and TRBJ2-7; D is uncertain. Per germline, CDR1 MNHEY and CDR2 SMNVEV (reference sequence). Trimming removed 6 bases from V and 6 bases from J, with 18 bases in between. The CDR3 runs 14 residues. For the CDR3, the DNA is TGTGCCAGCAGGCCGACAAGAACGGCTTCCGAGCAGTACTTC. The encoded protein is CASRPTRTASEQYF.

Only a few counts were recorded for this clonotype. The V call is TRBV7-2, the J call TRBJ1-6; TRBD1 matches at 8 bases. Germline V gene data show CDR1 as SGHTA and CDR2 as FQGNSA. This CDR3 region has 18 residues. The trim removed 2 bases at V and 0 bases at J, leaving 6 bases unmatched. CDR3 sequence reads: CASSLMGQASSYNSPLHF. For the CDR3, the DNA is TGTGCCAGCAGCTTAATGGGACAGGCAAGCTCCTATAATTCACCCCTCCACTTT.